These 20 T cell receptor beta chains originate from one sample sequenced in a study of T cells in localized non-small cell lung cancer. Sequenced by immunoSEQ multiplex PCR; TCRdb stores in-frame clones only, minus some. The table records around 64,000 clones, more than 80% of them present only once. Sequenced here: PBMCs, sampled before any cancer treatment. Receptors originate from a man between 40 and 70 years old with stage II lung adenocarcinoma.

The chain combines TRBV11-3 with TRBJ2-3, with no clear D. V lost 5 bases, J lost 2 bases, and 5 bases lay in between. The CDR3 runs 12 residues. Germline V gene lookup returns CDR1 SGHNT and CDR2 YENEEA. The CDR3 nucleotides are TGTGCCAGCAGCCTCAACACAGATACGCAGTATTTT. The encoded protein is CASSLNTDTQYF.

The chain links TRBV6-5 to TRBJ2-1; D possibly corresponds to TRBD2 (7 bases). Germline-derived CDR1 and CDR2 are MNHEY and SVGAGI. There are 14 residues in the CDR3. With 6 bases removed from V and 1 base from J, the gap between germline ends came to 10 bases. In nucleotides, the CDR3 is TGTGCCAGCAGAGGGGGGGGGTCCTACAATGAGCAGTTCTTC. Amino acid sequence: CASRGGGSYNEQFF.

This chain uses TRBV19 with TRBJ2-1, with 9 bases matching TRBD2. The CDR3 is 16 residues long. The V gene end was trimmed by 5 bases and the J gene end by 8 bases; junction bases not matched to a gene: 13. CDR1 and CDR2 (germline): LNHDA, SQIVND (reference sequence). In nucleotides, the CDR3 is TGTGCCAGTAGTGTTCCGGGACTAGCAAGTCGGGATGAGCAGTTCTTC. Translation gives CASSVPGLASRDEQFF.

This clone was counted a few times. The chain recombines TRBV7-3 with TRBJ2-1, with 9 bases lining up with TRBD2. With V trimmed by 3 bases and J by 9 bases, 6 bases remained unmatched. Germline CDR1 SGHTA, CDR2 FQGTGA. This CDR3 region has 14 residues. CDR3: CASSLGGRASEQFF. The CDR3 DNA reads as TGTGCCAGCAGCTTGGGCGGGAGGGCCAGTGAGCAGTTCTTC.

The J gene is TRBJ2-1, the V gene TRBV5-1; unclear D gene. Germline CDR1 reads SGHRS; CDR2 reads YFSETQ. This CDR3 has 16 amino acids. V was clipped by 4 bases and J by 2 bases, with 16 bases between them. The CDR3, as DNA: TGCGCCAGCAGCATCCTCCCTGGCGGTACCTACAATGAGCAGTTCTTC. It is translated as CASSILPGGTYNEQFF.

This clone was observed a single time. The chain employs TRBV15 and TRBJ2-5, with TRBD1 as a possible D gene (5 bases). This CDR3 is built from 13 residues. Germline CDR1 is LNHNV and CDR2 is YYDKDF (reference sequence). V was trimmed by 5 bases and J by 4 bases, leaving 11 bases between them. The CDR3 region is CATSAVGAETQYF. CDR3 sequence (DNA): TGTGCCACCAGCGCAGTAGGGGCAGAGACCCAGTACTTC.

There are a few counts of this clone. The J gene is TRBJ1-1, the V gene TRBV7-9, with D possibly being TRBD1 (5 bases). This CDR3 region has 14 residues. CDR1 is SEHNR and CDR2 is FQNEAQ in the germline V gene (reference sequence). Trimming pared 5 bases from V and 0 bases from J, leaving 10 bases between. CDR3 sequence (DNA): TGTGCCAGCAGCCGCGGGACGGTGAACACTGAAGCTTTCTTT. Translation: CASSRGTVNTEAFF.

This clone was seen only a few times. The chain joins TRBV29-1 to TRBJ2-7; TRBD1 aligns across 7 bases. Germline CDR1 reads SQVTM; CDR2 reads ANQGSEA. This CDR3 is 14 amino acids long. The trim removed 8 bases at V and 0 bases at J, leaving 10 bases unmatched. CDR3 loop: CSSDTQGHSYEQYF. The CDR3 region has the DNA TGCAGCTCAGATACACAGGGGCACTCCTACGAGCAGTACTTC.

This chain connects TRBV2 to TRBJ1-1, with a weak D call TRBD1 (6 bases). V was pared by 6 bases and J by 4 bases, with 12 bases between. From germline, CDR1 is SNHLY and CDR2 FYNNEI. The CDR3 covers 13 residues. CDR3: CASSGTGFTEAFF. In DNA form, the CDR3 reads TGTGCCAGCAGCGGAACAGGGTTCACTGAAGCTTTCTTT.

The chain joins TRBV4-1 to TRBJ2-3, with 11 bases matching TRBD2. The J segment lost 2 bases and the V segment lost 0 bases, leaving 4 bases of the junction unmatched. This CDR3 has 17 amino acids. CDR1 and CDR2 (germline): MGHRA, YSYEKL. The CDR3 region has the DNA TGCGCCAGCAGCCAAGATGGACTAGCGGGTTTCACAGATACGCAGTATTTT. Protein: CASSQDGLAGFTDTQYF.

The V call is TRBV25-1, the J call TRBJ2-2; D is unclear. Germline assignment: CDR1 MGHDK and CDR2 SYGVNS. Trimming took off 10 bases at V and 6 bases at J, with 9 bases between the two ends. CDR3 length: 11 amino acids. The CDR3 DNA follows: TGTGCCATCCAGAAGGCCGGGGAGCTGTTTTTT. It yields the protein CAIQKAGELFF. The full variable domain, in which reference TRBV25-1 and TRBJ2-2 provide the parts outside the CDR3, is EADIYQTPRYLVIGTGKKITLECSQTMGHDKMYWYQQDPGMELHLIHYSYGVNSTEKGDLSSESTVSRIRTEHFPLTLESARPSHTSQYLCAIQKAGELFFGEGSRLTVL.

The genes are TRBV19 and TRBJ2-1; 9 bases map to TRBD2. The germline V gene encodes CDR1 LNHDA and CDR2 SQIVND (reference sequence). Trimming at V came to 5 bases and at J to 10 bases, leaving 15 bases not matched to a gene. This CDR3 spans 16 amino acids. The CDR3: CASSLRLGGRAEEQFF. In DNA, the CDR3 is TGTGCCAGTAGTCTCCGTTTGGGCGGGAGGGCCGAGGAGCAGTTCTTC.

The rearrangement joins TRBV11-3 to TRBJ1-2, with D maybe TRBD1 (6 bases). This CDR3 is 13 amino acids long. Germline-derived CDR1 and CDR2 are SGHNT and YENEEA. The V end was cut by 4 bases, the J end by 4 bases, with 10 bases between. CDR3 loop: CASSSRGFYGYTF. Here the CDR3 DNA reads TGTGCCAGCAGCTCCAGGGGCTTCTATGGCTACACCTTC.

In DNA form, the CDR3 reads TGTGCCAGCACTCCACAGATTGGCTACGAGCAGTACTTC. Amino acids: CASTPQIGYEQYF. J is TRBJ2-7 and V is TRBV6-6; D remains unclear. CDR1 MNHNY and CDR2 SVGAGI come from the germline V gene (reference sequence). This CDR3 comprises 13 residues. The V end lost 7 bases, the J end lost 3 bases, and 13 bases lay between the germline ends.

CDR3 bases: TGTGCCAGCAGCGTAGGAATCCGGGGCCCCTACGAGCAGTACTTC. It translates to CASSVGIRGPYEQYF. The V and J genes are TRBV9 and TRBJ2-7; either TRBD1 or TRBD2 may supply D (5 bases each). The CDR3 has 15 residues. Looked up from germline, CDR1 is SGDLS and CDR2 is YYNGEE. V shed 0 bases and J shed 2 bases, with 12 bases lying between them.

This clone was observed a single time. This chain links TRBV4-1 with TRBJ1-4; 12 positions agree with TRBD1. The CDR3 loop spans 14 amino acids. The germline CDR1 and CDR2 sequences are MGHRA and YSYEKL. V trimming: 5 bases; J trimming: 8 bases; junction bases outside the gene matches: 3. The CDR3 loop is CASSWGQGAEKLFF. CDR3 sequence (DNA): TGCGCCAGCAGCTGGGGACAGGGGGCCGAAAAACTGTTTTTT.

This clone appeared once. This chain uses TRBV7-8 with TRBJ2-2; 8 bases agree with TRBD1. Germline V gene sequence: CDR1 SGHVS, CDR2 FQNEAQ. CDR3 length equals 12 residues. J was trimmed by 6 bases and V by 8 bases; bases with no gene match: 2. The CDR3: CASGQGSGELFF. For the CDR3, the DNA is TGTGCCAGCGGACAGGGTTCCGGGGAGCTGTTTTTT.

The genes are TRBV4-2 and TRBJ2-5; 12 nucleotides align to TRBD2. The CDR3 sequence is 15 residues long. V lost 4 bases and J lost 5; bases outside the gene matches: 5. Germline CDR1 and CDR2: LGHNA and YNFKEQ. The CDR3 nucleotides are TGTGCCAGCAGCCTCGGACTAGCGGGACCGGAGACCCAGTACTTC. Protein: CASSLGLAGPETQYF.

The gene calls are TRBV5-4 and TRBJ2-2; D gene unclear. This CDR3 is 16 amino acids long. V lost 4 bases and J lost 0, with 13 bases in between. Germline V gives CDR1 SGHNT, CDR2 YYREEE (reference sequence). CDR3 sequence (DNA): TGTGCCAGCAGCCCTTCGGTGGCGCCGAACACCGGGGAGCTGTTTTTT. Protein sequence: CASSPSVAPNTGELFF.

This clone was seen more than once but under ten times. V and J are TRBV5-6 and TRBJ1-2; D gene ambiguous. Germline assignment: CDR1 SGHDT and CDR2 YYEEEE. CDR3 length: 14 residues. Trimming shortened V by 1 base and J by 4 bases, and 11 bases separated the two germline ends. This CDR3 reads CASSLSAVPYGYTF. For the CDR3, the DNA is TGTGCCAGCAGCTTGTCGGCAGTGCCCTATGGCTACACCTTC.